These 2 T cell receptor beta chains were sequenced from one sample in a study of T cells in women clearing cervical HPV infection. Sequencing was performed with immunoSEQ multiplex PCR; in TCRdb, only in-frame clones are kept and a portion is missing. The sample yields approximately 35,000 clones, of which the top ten take up roughly 1.6%. Sequencing used blood buffy coat. These TCRs come from a woman between 18 and 70 years old with a cervical HPV16 infection that either progressed to CIN3+ or cleared (not recorded which).

Of note for this clone: Read coverage stops 3 residues before the CDR3 terminus; the germline J gene supplies the remainder. The rearrangement links TRBV20-1 to TRBJ2-7, with D possibly TRBD2 on 6 matching bases. Germline lookup yields CDR1 DFQATT and CDR2 SNEGSKA (reference sequence). CDR3 size: 14 residues. Trimming removed 0 bases from V and 2 bases from J, with 11 bases in between. CDR3 DNA (partial): TGCAGTGCTAGAGAGCCAGGGACTCCCTACGAG. Translating it yields CSAREPGTPYE. From start to end, the CDR3 is CSAREPGTPYEQYF.

Concerning this clone itself: The missing CDR3 end, 3 residues past where the read stops, is filled in from the germline J gene. The chain recombines TRBV14 with TRBJ1-5, with TRBD1 as a possible D gene (6 bases). Germline V gene lookup returns CDR1 SGHDN and CDR2 FVKESK. The V end lost 2 bases, the J end lost 3 bases, and 17 bases lay between the germline ends. CDR3 length equals 17 residues. The CDR3 sequence is CASSQKSWGTLNQPQHF. The DNA read from the CDR3 is TGTGCCAGCAGCCAAAAGAGCTGGGGGACACTCAATCAGCCC.